Described below is a single T cell receptor (beta chain) sequence and its context. From germline, CDR1 is SNHLY and CDR2 FYNNEI. CDR3 length: 14 amino acids. V was pared by 2 bases and J by 6 bases, with 13 bases between. Everyone who donated was a healthy Caucasian. This sample is drawn from a study of identical twins. TCRdb ran MiXCR on the 5' RACE reads and lists one entry per CDR3 protein. In the table there are roughly 1,500,000 distinct CDR3 sequences, more than 30% of which are singletons. The chain has TRBV2 and TRBJ1-2; D unresolved. The sequenced sample consisted of cord blood. The TCR sequence derives from a newborn girl in good health. The CDR3 region is CASSEWRGKDGYTF. The CDR3, as DNA: TGTGCCAGCAGTGAATGGAGAGGGAAGGATGGCTACACCTTC. Using reference TRBV2 and TRBJ1-2 for the parts outside the CDR3, the full variable domain is EPEVTQTPSHQVTQMGQEVILRCVPISNHLYFYWYRQILGQKVEFLVSFYNNEISEKSEIFDDQFSVERPDGSNFTLKIRSTKLEDSAMYFCASSEWRGKDGYTFGSGTRLTVV.